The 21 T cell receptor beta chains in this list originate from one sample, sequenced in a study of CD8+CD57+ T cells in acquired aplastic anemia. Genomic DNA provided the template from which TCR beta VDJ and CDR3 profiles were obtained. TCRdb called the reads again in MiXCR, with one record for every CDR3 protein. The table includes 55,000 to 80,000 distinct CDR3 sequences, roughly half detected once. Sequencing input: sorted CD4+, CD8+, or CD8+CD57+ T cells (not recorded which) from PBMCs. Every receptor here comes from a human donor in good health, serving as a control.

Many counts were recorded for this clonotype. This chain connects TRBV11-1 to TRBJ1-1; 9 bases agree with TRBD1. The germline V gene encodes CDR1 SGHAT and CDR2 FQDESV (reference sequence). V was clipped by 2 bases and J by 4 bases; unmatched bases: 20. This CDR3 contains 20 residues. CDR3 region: CASSLLFRDRVIPSGTEAFF. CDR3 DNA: TGTGCCAGCAGCTTATTATTTCGGGACAGGGTAATACCGAGCGGCACTGAAGCTTTCTTT.

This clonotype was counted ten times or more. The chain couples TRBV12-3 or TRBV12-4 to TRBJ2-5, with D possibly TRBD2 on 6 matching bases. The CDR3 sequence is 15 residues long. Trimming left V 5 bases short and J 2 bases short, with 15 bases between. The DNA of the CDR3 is TGTGCCAGCAGTCCATATCGCCGGGGGCAAGAGACCCAGTACTTC. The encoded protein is CASSPYRRGQETQYF.

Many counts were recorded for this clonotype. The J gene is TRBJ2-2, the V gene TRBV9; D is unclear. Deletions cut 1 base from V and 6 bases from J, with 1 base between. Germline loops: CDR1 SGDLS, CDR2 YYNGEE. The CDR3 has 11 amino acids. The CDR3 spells CASSVSGELFF. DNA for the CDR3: TGTGCCAGCAGCGTATCCGGGGAGCTGTTTTTT. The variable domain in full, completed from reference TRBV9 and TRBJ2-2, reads DSGVTQTPKHLITATGQRVTLRCSPRSGDLSVYWYQQSLDQGLQFLIQYYNGEERAKGNILERFSAQQFPDLHSELNLSSLELGDSALYFCASSVSGELFFGEGSRLTVL.

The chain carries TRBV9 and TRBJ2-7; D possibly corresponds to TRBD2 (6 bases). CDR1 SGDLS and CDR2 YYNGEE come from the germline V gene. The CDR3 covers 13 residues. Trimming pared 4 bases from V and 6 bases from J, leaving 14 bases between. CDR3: CASSPRLGSEQYF. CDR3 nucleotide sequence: TGTGCCAGCAGCCCCAGACTAGGGAGCGAGCAGTACTTC.

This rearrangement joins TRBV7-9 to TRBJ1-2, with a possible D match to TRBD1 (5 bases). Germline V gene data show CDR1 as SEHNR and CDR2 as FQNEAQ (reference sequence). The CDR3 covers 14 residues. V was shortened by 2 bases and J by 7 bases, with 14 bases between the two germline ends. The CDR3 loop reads CASSLIRGLSGYTF. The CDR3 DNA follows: TGTGCCAGCAGCTTAATCCGGGGCCTGAGTGGCTACACCTTC.

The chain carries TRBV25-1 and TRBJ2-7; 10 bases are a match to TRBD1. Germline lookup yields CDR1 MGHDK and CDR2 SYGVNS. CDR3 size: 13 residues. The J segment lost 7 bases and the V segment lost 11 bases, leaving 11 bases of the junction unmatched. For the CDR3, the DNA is TGTGCCTGGAGTGGGGACAGGGGTAGGGAGCAGTACTTC. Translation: CAWSGDRGREQYF.

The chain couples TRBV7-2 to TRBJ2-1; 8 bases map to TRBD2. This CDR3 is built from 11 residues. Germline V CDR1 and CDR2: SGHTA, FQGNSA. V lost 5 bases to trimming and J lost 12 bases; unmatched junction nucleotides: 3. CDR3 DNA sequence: TGTGCCAGCAGCGTAACTAGCGGGCAGTTCTTC. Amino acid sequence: CASSVTSGQFF.

DNA for the CDR3: TGCAGTGCTAGGTGGCTAGCGGGAGGCGATGAGCAGTTCTTC. Protein: CSARWLAGGDEQFF. The chain carries TRBV20-1 and TRBJ2-1; 11 positions agree with TRBD2. CDR1 and CDR2 (germline): DFQATT, SNEGSKA (reference sequence). V shed 3 bases and J 8 bases; nucleotides not matched to a gene: 6. The CDR3 contains 14 residues.

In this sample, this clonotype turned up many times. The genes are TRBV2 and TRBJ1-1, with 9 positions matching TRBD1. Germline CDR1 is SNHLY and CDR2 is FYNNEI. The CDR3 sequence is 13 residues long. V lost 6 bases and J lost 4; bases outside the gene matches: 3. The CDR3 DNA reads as TGTGCCAGCAGCCACAGGGGGCGCACTGAAGCTTTCTTT. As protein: CASSHRGRTEAFF. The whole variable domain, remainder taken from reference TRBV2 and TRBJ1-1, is EPEVTQTPSHQVTQMGQEVILRCVPISNHLYFYWYRQILGQKVEFLVSFYNNEISEKSEIFDDQFSVERPDGSNFTLKIRSTKLEDSAMYFCASSHRGRTEAFFGQGTRLTVV.

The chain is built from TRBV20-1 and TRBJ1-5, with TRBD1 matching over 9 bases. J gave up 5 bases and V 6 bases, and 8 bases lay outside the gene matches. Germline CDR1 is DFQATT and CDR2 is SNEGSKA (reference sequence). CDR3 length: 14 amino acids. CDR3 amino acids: CSADFGQGHQPQHF. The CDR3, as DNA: TGCAGTGCAGACTTCGGACAGGGGCATCAGCCCCAGCATTTT.

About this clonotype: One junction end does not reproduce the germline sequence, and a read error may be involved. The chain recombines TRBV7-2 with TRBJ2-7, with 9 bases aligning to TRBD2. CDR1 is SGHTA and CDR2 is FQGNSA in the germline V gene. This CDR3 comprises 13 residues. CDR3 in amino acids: CASSLAGRDEQYF. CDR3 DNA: TGTGCCAGCAGCCTAGCGGGAAGGGACGAGCAGTACTTC.

For the CDR3, the DNA is TGTGCCAGCAGTCTAAAGCAGGGGGGGCCCGAAAAACTGTTTTTT. This sequence encodes CASSLKQGGPEKLFF. V gene TRBV12-3 or TRBV12-4 combines with J gene TRBJ1-4, with 7 bases identical to TRBD1. V lost 5 bases, J lost 8 bases, and 11 bases stayed unmatched. The CDR3 length is 15 residues.

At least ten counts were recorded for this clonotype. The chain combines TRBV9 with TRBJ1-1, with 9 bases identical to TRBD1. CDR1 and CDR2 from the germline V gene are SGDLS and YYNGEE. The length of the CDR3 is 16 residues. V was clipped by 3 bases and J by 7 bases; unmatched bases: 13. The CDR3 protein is CASSAPGTGRMGEAFF. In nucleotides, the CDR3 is TGTGCCAGCAGCGCCCCCGGGACAGGGAGGATGGGTGAAGCTTTCTTT.

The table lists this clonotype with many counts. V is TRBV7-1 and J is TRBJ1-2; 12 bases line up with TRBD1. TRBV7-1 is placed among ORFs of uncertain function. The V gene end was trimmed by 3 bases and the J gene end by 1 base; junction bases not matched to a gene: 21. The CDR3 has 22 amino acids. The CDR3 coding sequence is TGTGCCAGCAGCTCCAACGCCGGGACAGGGGGCTTAGAAAGCCCGTATAACTATGGCTACACCTTC. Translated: CASSSNAGTGGLESPYNYGYTF.

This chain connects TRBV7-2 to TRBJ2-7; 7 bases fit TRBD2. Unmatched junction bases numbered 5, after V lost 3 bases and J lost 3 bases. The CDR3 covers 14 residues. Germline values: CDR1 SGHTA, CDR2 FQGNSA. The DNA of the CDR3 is TGTGCCAGCAGCTTTTCCAGCGGGGACTACGAGCAGTACTTC. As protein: CASSFSSGDYEQYF.

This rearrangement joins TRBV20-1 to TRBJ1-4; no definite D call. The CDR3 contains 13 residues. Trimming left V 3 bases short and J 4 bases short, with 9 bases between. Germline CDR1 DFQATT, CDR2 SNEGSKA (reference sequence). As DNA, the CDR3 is TGCAGTGCTAGCAGAATAAGTAATGAAAAACTGTTTTTT. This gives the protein CSASRISNEKLFF.

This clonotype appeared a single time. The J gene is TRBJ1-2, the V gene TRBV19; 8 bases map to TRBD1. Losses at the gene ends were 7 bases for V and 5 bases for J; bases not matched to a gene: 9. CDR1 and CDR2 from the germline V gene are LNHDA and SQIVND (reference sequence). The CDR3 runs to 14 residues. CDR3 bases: TGTGCCAGTACCAATCCACGACAGGGGTATGGCTACACCTTC. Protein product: CASTNPRQGYGYTF.

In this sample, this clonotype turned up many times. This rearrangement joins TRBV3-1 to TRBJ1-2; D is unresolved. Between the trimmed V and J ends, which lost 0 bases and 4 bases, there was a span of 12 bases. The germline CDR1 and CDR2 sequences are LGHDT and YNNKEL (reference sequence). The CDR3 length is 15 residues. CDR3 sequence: CASSQEVSIPYGYTF. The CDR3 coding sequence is TGTGCCAGCAGCCAAGAGGTTTCAATCCCCTATGGCTACACCTTC.

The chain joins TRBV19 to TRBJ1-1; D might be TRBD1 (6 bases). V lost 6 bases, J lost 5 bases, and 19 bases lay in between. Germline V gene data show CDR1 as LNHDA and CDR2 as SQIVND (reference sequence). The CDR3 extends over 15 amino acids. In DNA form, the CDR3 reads TGTGCCAGTAGATGGGGTGTGGGGGCAGGTACTGAAGCTTTCTTT. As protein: CASRWGVGAGTEAFF. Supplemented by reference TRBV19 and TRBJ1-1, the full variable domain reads DGGITQSPKYLFRKEGQNVTLSCEQNLNHDAMYWYRQDPGQGLRLIYYSQIVNDFQKGDIAEGYSVSREKKESFPLTVTSAQKNPTAFYLCASRWGVGAGTEAFFGQGTRLTVV.

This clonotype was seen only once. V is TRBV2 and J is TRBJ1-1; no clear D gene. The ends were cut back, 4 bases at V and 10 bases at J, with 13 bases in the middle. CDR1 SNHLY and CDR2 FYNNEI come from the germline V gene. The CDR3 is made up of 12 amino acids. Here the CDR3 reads CASSATLLTAFF. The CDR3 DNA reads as TGTGCCAGCAGTGCCACCCTGTTGACAGCTTTCTTT. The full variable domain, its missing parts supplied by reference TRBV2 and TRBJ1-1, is EPEVTQTPSHQVTQMGQEVILRCVPISNHLYFYWYRQILGQKVEFLVSFYNNEISEKSEIFDDQFSVERPDGSNFTLKIRSTKLEDSAMYFCASSATLLTAFFGQGTRLTVV.

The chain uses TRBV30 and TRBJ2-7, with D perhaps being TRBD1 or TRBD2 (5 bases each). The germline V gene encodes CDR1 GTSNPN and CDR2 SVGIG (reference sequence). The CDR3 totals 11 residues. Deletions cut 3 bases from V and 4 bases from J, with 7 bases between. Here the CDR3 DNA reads TGTGCCTGGAGGAGGGGATACGAGCAGTACTTC. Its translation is CAWRRGYEQYF.